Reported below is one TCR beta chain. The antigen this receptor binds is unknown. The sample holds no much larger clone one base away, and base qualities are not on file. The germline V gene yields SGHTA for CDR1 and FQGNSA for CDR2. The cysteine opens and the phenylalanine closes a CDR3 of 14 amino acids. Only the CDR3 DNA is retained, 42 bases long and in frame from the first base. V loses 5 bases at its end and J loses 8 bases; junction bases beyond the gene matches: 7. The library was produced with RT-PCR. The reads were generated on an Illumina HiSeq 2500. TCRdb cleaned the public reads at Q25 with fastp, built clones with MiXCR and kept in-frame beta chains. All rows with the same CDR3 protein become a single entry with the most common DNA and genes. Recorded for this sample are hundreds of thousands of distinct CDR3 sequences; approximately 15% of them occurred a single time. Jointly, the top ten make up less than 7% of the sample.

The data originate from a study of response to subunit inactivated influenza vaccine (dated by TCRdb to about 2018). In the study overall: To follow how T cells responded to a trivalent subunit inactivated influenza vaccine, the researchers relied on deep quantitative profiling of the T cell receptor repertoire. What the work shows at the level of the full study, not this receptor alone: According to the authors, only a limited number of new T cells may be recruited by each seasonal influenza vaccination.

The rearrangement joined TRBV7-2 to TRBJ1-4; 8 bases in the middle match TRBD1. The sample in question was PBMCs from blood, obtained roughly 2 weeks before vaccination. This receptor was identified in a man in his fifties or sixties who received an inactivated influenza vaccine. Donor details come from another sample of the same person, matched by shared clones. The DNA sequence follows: TGTGCCAGCAGCGTGAGACAGGGGAGAGAAAAACTGTTTTTT. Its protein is CASSVRQGREKLFF. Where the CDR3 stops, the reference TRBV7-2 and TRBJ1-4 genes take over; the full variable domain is GAGVSQSPSNKVTEKGKDVELRCDPISGHTALYWYRQSLGQGLEFLIYFQGNSAPDKSGLPSDRFSAERTGGSVSTLTIQRTQQEDSAVYLCASSVRQGREKLFFGSGTQLSVL.